Presented here are 20 T cell receptor beta chains from one specimen sequenced in a study of blood T cell repertoires in COVID-19. Sequencing used immunoSEQ multiplex PCR; TCRdb keeps in-frame clones, though not all of them. This sample has 300,000 to 350,000 clones, with over 85% found just once. The sample consisted of peripheral blood. The receptors come from a woman aged 55-69 years with COVID-19, enrolled during active disease.

The V call is TRBV6-5, the J call TRBJ1-6; D not certain. The CDR3 sequence is 16 residues long. Germline V CDR1 and CDR2: MNHEY, SVGAGI. The V end lost 0 bases, the J end lost 8 bases, and 14 bases lay between the germline ends. The CDR3 DNA reads as TGTGCCAGCAGTTACTCCAGTCCGGGAAGACATTCACCCCTCCACTTT. Amino acid sequence: CASSYSSPGRHSPLHF.

This clone was detected a few times. V and J are TRBV7-9 and TRBJ1-1; 10 nucleotides match TRBD1. The trim removed 5 bases at V and 6 bases at J, leaving 18 bases unmatched. CDR3 length equals 18 residues. Germline CDR1 is SEHNR and CDR2 is FQNEAQ (reference sequence). In DNA, the CDR3 is TGTGCCAGCAGCCCGTCTCCGGGACAGGGGCAAATGCTCCCTGAAGCTTTCTTT. It specifies CASSPSPGQGQMLPEAFF.

V and J are TRBV5-1 and TRBJ1-4, with D perhaps TRBD1 (5 bases). V dropped 6 bases and J dropped 1 base, with 19 bases sitting between them. The CDR3 contains 17 residues. Germline V lookup: CDR1 SGHRS, CDR2 YFSETQ. CDR3 amino acids: CASTWGLNIRTNEKLFF. The CDR3 coding sequence is TGCGCCAGCACCTGGGGCCTCAATATAAGAACTAATGAAAAACTGTTTTTT.

The rearrangement uses TRBV5-1 and TRBJ2-2, with TRBD1 matching over 9 bases. Germline assignment: CDR1 SGHRS and CDR2 YFSETQ. Unmatched junction bases numbered 12, after V lost 4 bases and J lost 2 bases. There are 18 residues in the CDR3. CDR3 amino acids: CASSPSLPGQGNTGELFF. Here the CDR3 DNA reads TGCGCCAGCAGCCCATCCCTACCGGGACAGGGAAACACCGGGGAGCTGTTTTTT.

V gene TRBV7-9 combines with J gene TRBJ1-3; 8 bases are shared with TRBD1. CDR1 SEHNR and CDR2 FQNEAQ come from the germline V gene (reference sequence). The CDR3 has 15 amino acids. The junction had 4 bases not matched to a gene; V was cut back by 6 bases and J by 0 bases. The CDR3 coding sequence is TGTGCCAGCAGGGAGGGACAGGTCTCTGGAAACACCATATATTTT. Translating gives CASREGQVSGNTIYF.

This clone showed up just once. The CDR3 spells CASSPGTGAGNTIYF. DNA for the CDR3: TGTGCCAGCAGCCCCGGGACAGGGGCCGGAAACACCATATATTTT. The chain combines TRBV4-2 with TRBJ1-3; the match to TRBD1 covers 10 bases. CDR1 is LGHNA, CDR2 YNFKEQ, per germline. V dropped 4 bases and J dropped 4; count of bases not matched to a gene: 4. The CDR3 loop spans 15 amino acids.

The gene calls are TRBV5-1 and TRBJ2-5; TRBD1 aligns across 8 bases. The CDR3 contains 14 residues. Germline V lookup: CDR1 SGHRS, CDR2 YFSETQ. V was clipped by 4 bases and J by 2 bases; unmatched bases: 4. The CDR3 DNA is TGCGCCAGCAGCCCCGGACAGGGACAAGAGACCCAGTACTTC. Its translation is CASSPGQGQETQYF. Looking up the rest from reference TRBV5-1 and TRBJ2-5 gives the full variable domain: KAGVTQTPRYLIKTRGQQVTLSCSPISGHRSVSWYQQTPGQGLQFLFEYFSETQRNKGNFPGRFSGRQFSNSRSEMNVSTLELGDSALYLCASSPGQGQETQYFGPGTRLLVL.

The chain couples TRBV5-1 to TRBJ1-1; the D gene is possibly TRBD1 (6 bases). V lost 7 bases, J lost 5 bases, and 18 bases lay in between. The CDR3 spans 14 residues. Germline-derived CDR1 and CDR2 are SGHRS and YFSETQ. CDR3 coding DNA: TGCGCCAGCCACTTGGGGGCAGGAAAAACTGAAGCTTTCTTT. It codes for CASHLGAGKTEAFF.

The chain couples TRBV6-5 to TRBJ2-3, with a possible D match to TRBD2 (6 bases). Trimming stripped 6 bases from V and 6 bases from J, with 19 bases between. Germline values: CDR1 MNHEY, CDR2 SVGAGI. The CDR3 is 15 amino acids. Here the CDR3 reads CASRLPLLAGDTQYF. CDR3 in DNA: TGTGCCAGCAGATTGCCCCTACTGGCGGGGGATACGCAGTATTTT.

J is TRBJ2-3 and V is TRBV10-1, with D perhaps matching TRBD2 (7 bases). Germline CDR1 reads WNHNN; CDR2 reads SYGVQD (reference sequence). V was trimmed by 6 bases and J by 4 bases, leaving 17 bases between them. The CDR3 has 15 amino acids. In DNA, the CDR3 is TGCGCCAGCAGCCGCCTAACGGGGGGCGCAGATACGCAGTATTTT. It translates to CASSRLTGGADTQYF.

The rearrangement links TRBV4-1 to TRBJ2-5; TRBD2 aligns across 11 bases. Trimming removed 1 base from V and 4 bases from J; junction bases left unmatched: 11. CDR3 length: 18 residues. The germline CDR1 and CDR2 sequences are MGHRA and YSYEKL. The CDR3 DNA follows: TGCGCCAGCAGCCAAGTTAATTTAGTAGCGGGGGGGCGAGAGACCCAGTACTTC. This codes for CASSQVNLVAGGRETQYF.

The rearrangement links TRBV9 to TRBJ2-3; 8 nucleotides match TRBD2. This CDR3 comprises 16 residues. In germline, CDR1 is SGDLS, CDR2 YYNGEE. Trimming at V came to 6 bases and at J to 4 bases, leaving 13 bases not matched to a gene. The CDR3 loop reads CASTPGGGGTPDTQYF. The CDR3 DNA sequence: TGTGCCAGCACCCCGGGCGGCGGGGGGACGCCAGATACGCAGTATTTT.

The chain employs TRBV12-3 or TRBV12-4 and TRBJ1-2; D is possibly TRBD1 (6 bases). The CDR3 has 13 residues. The V gene lost 7 bases and the J gene lost 7 bases, with 16 bases spanning the gap. CDR3 sequence reads: CASNGRGGRGYTF. The CDR3 nucleotides are TGTGCCAGCAACGGGCGAGGGGGTCGTGGCTACACCTTC.

The rearrangement links TRBV11-3 to TRBJ2-1; 10 bases are shared with TRBD2. The germline V gene has CDR1 SGHNT and CDR2 YENEEA. This CDR3 contains 15 residues. Trimming took 3 bases from V and 10 from J; bases not matched to a gene: 9. The CDR3 DNA reads TGTGCCAGCAGCTTTCGAGCGGGGGGGCCAGGGGAGCAGTTCTTC. It encodes CASSFRAGGPGEQFF.

In DNA, the CDR3 is TGTGCTAGTGGTTTGAGCGGGGTGGATACGCAGTATTTT. Its protein product is CASGLSGVDTQYF. V and J are TRBV12-5 and TRBJ2-3; 7 bases are shared with TRBD2. The CDR3 consists of 13 residues. CDR1 is LGHNT and CDR2 is FRNRAP in the germline V gene. V lost 2 bases and J lost 6; bases outside the gene matches: 2.

The chain carries TRBV19 and TRBJ1-2; D is uncertain. The CDR3 is 13 residues long. Per the germline V gene, CDR1 is LNHDA and CDR2 is SQIVND (reference sequence). V lost 8 bases and J 4 bases, leaving 14 bases between the germline ends. The CDR3 here is CASWSGQTYGYTF. CDR3 DNA sequence: TGTGCCAGTTGGTCAGGTCAAACCTATGGCTACACCTTC. The variable domain in full, with the rest retrieved from reference TRBV19 and TRBJ1-2, is DGGITQSPKYLFRKEGQNVTLSCEQNLNHDAMYWYRQDPGQGLRLIYYSQIVNDFQKGDIAEGYSVSREKKESFPLTVTSAQKNPTAFYLCASWSGQTYGYTFGSGTRLTVV.

V is TRBV6-1 and J is TRBJ2-1; 7 nucleotides match TRBD2. CDR3 length: 15 amino acids. Losses at the gene ends were 1 base for V and 7 bases for J; bases not matched to a gene: 7. The germline V gene encodes CDR1 MNHNS and CDR2 SASEGT. The CDR3 reads CASSEGGGGRNEQFF. The CDR3 nucleotides read TGTGCCAGCAGTGAAGGGGGCGGGGGAAGGAATGAGCAGTTCTTC.

The chain employs TRBV7-2 and TRBJ1-1; D unresolved. This CDR3 is built from 13 residues. CDR1 SGHTA and CDR2 FQGNSA come from the germline V gene. V was shortened by 4 bases and J by 4 bases, with 10 bases between the two germline ends. In DNA, the CDR3 is TGTGCCAGCAGCTCCCCCCCCGGCACTGAAGCTTTCTTT. It is translated as CASSSPPGTEAFF.

V usage is TRBV4-1 and J usage is TRBJ2-2; no definite D call. With 1 base removed from V and 1 base from J, the gap between germline ends came to 19 bases. Germline V CDR1 and CDR2: MGHRA, YSYEKL. This CDR3 spans 19 amino acids. CDR3 region: CASSQARSEITWNTGELFF. CDR3 nucleotide sequence: TGCGCCAGCAGCCAAGCGCGATCTGAGATTACCTGGAACACCGGGGAGCTGTTTTTT.

For this clone: Other DNA sequences of this sample code for an identical CDR3. This sequence joins TRBV18 and TRBJ1-5; no clear D. The CDR3 has 12 amino acids. In germline, CDR1 is KGHSH, CDR2 LQKENI. V lost 3 bases and J 4 bases, leaving 4 bases between the germline ends. In DNA, the CDR3 is TGTGCCAGCTCACCCATGAATCAGCCCCAGCATTTT. Its translation: CASSPMNQPQHF. The full variable domain, with the rest looked up from reference TRBV18 and TRBJ1-5, is NAGVMQNPRHLVRRRGQEARLRCSPMKGHSHVYWYRQLPEEGLKFMVYLQKENIIDESGMPKERFSAEFPKEGPSILRIQQVVRGDSAAYFCASSPMNQPQHFGDGTRLSIL.